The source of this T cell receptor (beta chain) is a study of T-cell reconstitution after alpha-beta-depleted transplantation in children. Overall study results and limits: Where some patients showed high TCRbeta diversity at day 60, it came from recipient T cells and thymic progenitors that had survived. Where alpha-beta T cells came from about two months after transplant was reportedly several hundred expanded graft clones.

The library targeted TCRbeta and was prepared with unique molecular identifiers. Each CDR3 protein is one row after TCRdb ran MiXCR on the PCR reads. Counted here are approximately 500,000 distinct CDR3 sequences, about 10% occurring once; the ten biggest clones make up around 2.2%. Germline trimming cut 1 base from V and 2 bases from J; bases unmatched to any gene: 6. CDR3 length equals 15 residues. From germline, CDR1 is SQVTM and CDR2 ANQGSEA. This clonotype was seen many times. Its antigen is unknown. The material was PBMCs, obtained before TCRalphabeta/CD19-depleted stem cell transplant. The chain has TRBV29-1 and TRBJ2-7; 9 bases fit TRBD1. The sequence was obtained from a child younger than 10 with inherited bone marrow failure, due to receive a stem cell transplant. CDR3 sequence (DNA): TGCAGCGTTGAAGGGACAGGGGCCCTCCCCTACGAGCAGTACTTC. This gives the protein CSVEGTGALPYEQYF.